Included here is one TCR beta chain sequence, with context. Its antigen is unidentified. Only CD45RO-negative cells positively selected for CCR7 counted as naive CD8 cells, so terminally differentiated effector memory CD45RA+ cells were excluded. Donors were Caucasian adults residing in Nashville, Tennessee, USA. Using immunoSEQ multiplex PCR, the repertoire was profiled, and TCRdb retains in-frame clones only, with some absent. The data contain roughly 2 million clones, about 95% of them singletons. This entry comes from a study of shared clonotypes between healthy human individuals. Notes on the study in general: Sharing across four donors was highest in naive CD4 (roughly 5%) and lowest in memory CD8 (around 0.4%).

The germline V and J ends were trimmed by 4 bases and 2 bases, with 14 bases remaining between them. The CDR3 covers 15 residues. The V gene's germline CDR1 is SGDLS and CDR2 YYNGEE. What was sequenced was naive CD8+ T cells sorted from blood. The J gene is TRBJ2-3, the V gene TRBV9; weak D call: TRBD2 (5 bases). This TCR derives from a man between 18 and 29 years old in good health. In nucleotides, the CDR3 is TGTGCCAGCAGCACGTGGGAGTTAGCCACAGATACGCAGTATTTT. Protein: CASSTWELATDTQYF.